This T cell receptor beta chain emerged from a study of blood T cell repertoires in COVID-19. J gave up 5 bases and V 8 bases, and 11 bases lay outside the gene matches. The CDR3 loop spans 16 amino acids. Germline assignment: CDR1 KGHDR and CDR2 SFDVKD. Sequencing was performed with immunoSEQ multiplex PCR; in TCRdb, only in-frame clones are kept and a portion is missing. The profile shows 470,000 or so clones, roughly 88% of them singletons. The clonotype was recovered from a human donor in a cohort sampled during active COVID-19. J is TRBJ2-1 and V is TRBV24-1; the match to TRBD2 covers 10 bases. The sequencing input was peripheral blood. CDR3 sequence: CATTRGSGRADNEQFF. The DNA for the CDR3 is TGTGCCACCACTCGGGGAAGCGGGAGGGCGGACAATGAGCAGTTCTTC.